Each of the 30 T cell receptor beta chains below was sequenced from the same sample in a study of shared clonotypes between healthy human individuals. The table came from immunoSEQ multiplex PCR; TCRdb's copy has only in-frame clones and leaves some out. The repertoire holds over a million clones, approximately 80% seen once, with around 0.61% in the top ten. Sequencing was done on a sample of memory CD4+ T cells from PBMCs. This sample's subset: CD45RA-negative fraction. The source is a young man in good health. Some clones in this sample may be carry-over from other donors' samples.

The V gene is TRBV21-1, the J gene TRBJ2-2. TRBV21-1 corresponds to a pseudogene. This CDR3 is built from 15 residues. The CDR3 protein is CASSTGGSRSGELFF. The CDR3 DNA is TGTGCCAGCAGCACCGGGGGCTCGAGGAGCGGGGAGCTGTTTTTT.

The V and J genes are TRBV7-8 and TRBJ2-3; D is possibly TRBD2 (6 bases). V was cut by 5 bases and J by 0 bases, with 15 bases left in between. The CDR3 loop spans 16 amino acids. In germline, CDR1 is SGHVS, CDR2 FQNEAQ. DNA of the CDR3: TGTGCCAGCAGCACCAGGGACTTAACTAGCACAGATACGCAGTATTTT. Translation: CASSTRDLTSTDTQYF.

This clone was observed a single time. The chain carries TRBV28 and TRBJ2-7, with 7 bases lining up with TRBD2. CDR3 length equals 13 residues. The junction had 4 bases not matched to a gene; V was cut back by 8 bases and J by 0 bases. From germline, CDR1 is MDHEN and CDR2 SYDVKM. CDR3 sequence: CASGRTSSYEQYF. CDR3 coding DNA: TGTGCCAGCGGCCGGACTAGCTCCTACGAGCAGTACTTC.

The V call is TRBV14, the J call TRBJ2-1; 9 bases are a match to TRBD2. Germline V CDR1 and CDR2: SGHDN, FVKESK. The V and J ends lost 4 bases and 8 bases, in that order; junction bases with no gene match: 9. The CDR3 covers 15 residues. CDR3 sequence: CASSPRVAGAYEQFF. The CDR3 nucleotides are TGTGCCAGCAGCCCCCGGGTAGCGGGAGCCTATGAGCAGTTCTTC.

The chain links TRBV28 to TRBJ2-7; no firm D call. Per the germline V gene, CDR1 is MDHEN and CDR2 is SYDVKM. Trimming took off 5 bases at V and 7 bases at J, with 9 bases between the two ends. The CDR3 covers 11 residues. The CDR3 region is CASSPGREQYF. The DNA for the CDR3 is TGTGCCAGCAGTCCAGGAAGAGAGCAGTACTTC.

The CDR3 sequence is CATRGRRLGNTEAFF. The CDR3 region has the DNA TGTGCCACCCGGGGCAGGCGGCTCGGGAACACTGAAGCTTTCTTT. The chain joins TRBV25-1 to TRBJ1-1; possible D gene TRBD1, 5 bases. Germline V lookup: CDR1 MGHDK, CDR2 SYGVNS. V gave up 10 bases and J gave up 1 base, with 19 bases separating them. The CDR3 is 15 residues long.

The gene calls are TRBV7-9 and TRBJ1-2; D ambiguous. This CDR3 contains 13 residues. V lost 4 bases and J 5 bases, leaving 11 bases between the germline ends. CDR1 SEHNR and CDR2 FQNEAQ come from the germline V gene (reference sequence). The CDR3 sequence is CASSSGETYGYTF. In DNA form, the CDR3 reads TGTGCCAGCAGCTCCGGAGAGACGTATGGCTACACCTTC.

This sequence joins TRBV28 and TRBJ1-5; TRBD1 aligns across 7 bases. Germline V gives CDR1 MDHEN, CDR2 SYDVKM. Germline trimming cut 7 bases from V and 3 bases from J; bases unmatched to any gene: 6. The CDR3 loop spans 14 amino acids. The CDR3 nucleotides are TGTGCCAGCACCGGGACAGCATTCAATCAGCCCCAGCATTTT. The encoded protein is CASTGTAFNQPQHF.

The V gene is TRBV11-2, the J gene TRBJ1-3, with unresolved D. Trimming left V 7 bases short and J 8 bases short, with 18 bases between. The germline CDR1 and CDR2 sequences are SGHAT and FQNNGV. The CDR3 is made up of 14 amino acids. CDR3 nucleotides: TGTGCCAGCACCATCCCTTTTGCTCGGCACACCATATATTTT. Translation gives CASTIPFARHTIYF.

Concerning this clone: A much larger clone differs by one base, so this may be a read error. The chain joins TRBV2 to TRBJ1-1; 7 nucleotides agree with TRBD1. Germline assignment: CDR1 SNHLY and CDR2 FYNNEI. Trimming at V came to 5 bases and at J to 2 bases, leaving 2 bases not matched to a gene. The CDR3 spans 13 residues. The DNA of the CDR3 is TGTGCCAGCAGTCGGGACAGTAACACTGAAGCTTTCTTT. Translation gives CASSRDSNTEAFF.

The genes are TRBV11-2 and TRBJ2-7; 9 bases are a match to TRBD1. The germline V gene encodes CDR1 SGHAT and CDR2 FQNNGV. With 5 bases clipped from V and 2 bases from J, the junction kept 10 bases outside the gene matches. CDR3 size: 16 residues. CDR3 in DNA: TGTGCCAGCAGCGCCGCGGGCGGGACAGGGACCTACGAGCAGTACTTC. Translation gives CASSAAGGTGTYEQYF.

V is TRBV18 and J is TRBJ2-7; TRBD2 aligns across 7 bases. V lost 0 bases, J lost 5 bases, and 4 bases stayed unmatched. This CDR3 is built from 14 residues. CDR1 and CDR2 from the germline V gene are KGHSH and LQKENI. CDR3 sequence reads: CASSPPGGVHEQYF. The CDR3 coding sequence is TGTGCCAGCTCACCACCGGGGGGGGTCCACGAGCAGTACTTC.

The chain joins TRBV7-9 to TRBJ1-4; no definite D call. This CDR3 has 14 amino acids. CDR1 is SEHNR, CDR2 FQNEAQ, per germline (reference sequence). The germline V and J ends were trimmed by 4 bases and 7 bases, with 13 bases remaining between them. This CDR3 reads CASSSNGVGEKLFF. The CDR3 region has the DNA TGTGCCAGCAGCTCGAACGGGGTTGGTGAAAAACTGTTTTTT. The full variable domain, in which reference TRBV7-9 and TRBJ1-4 provide the parts outside the CDR3, is DTGVSQNPRHKITKRGQNVTFRCDPISEHNRLYWYRQTLGQGPEFLTYFQNEAQLEKSRLLSDRFSAERPKGSFSTLEIQRTEQGDSAMYLCASSSNGVGEKLFFGSGTQLSVL.

The rearrangement joins TRBV7-9 to TRBJ2-7; a weak D match, TRBD2 (6 bases). The germline gives CDR1 SEHNR, CDR2 FQNEAQ (reference sequence). V was clipped by 0 bases and J by 5 bases, with 8 bases between them. The CDR3 consists of 13 residues. The CDR3 region is CASSLAGGDEQYF. For the CDR3, the DNA is TGTGCCAGCAGCTTAGCGGGGGGTGACGAGCAGTACTTC.

This rearrangement joins TRBV6-5 to TRBJ1-1, with 9 bases fitting TRBD1. The V gene end was trimmed by 5 bases and the J gene end by 5 bases; junction bases not matched to a gene: 6. There are 14 residues in the CDR3. In germline, CDR1 is MNHEY, CDR2 SVGAGI. CDR3 nucleotides: TGTGCCAGCAGTAGGACAGGGGTGGGTACTGAAGCTTTCTTT. The encoded protein is CASSRTGVGTEAFF.

This clone was seen more than once but under ten times. The chain combines TRBV14 with TRBJ1-1; D perhaps matches TRBD1 (6 bases). Deletions cut 1 base from V and 6 bases from J, with 12 bases between. CDR1 and CDR2 (germline): SGHDN, FVKESK. The length of the CDR3 is 14 residues. For the CDR3, the DNA is TGTGCCAGCAGCCAAGCCGGGGGCTCTGCTGAAGCTTTCTTT. Protein sequence: CASSQAGGSAEAFF.

This clone was recorded a few times. The V gene is TRBV5-1, the J gene TRBJ2-2, with D unresolved. The CDR3 is 16 residues long. The V and J ends lost 2 bases and 6 bases respectively, with 17 bases between them. Looked up from germline, CDR1 is SGHRS and CDR2 is YFSETQ. Here the CDR3 reads CASSLPGPHSPGELFF. CDR3 DNA: TGCGCCAGCAGCTTACCGGGCCCCCACTCCCCCGGGGAGCTGTTTTTT. The variable domain in full, completed from reference TRBV5-1 and TRBJ2-2, reads KAGVTQTPRYLIKTRGQQVTLSCSPISGHRSVSWYQQTPGQGLQFLFEYFSETQRNKGNFPGRFSGRQFSNSRSEMNVSTLELGDSALYLCASSLPGPHSPGELFFGEGSRLTVL.

The chain links TRBV28 to TRBJ1-6; a weak D match, TRBD1 (6 bases). The V end lost 6 bases, the J end lost 0 bases, and 15 bases lay between the germline ends. This CDR3 region has 17 residues. In germline, CDR1 is MDHEN, CDR2 SYDVKM. The CDR3 coding sequence is TGTGCCAGCAGCTATTTGGGGACAAACTCCTATAATTCACCCCTCCACTTT. Translating it yields CASSYLGTNSYNSPLHF.

The J gene is TRBJ2-5, the V gene TRBV7-9; either TRBD1 or TRBD2 may fit D (5 bases each). The germline V gene encodes CDR1 SEHNR and CDR2 FQNEAQ (reference sequence). V lost 5 bases and J lost 3, with 16 bases in between. There are 15 residues in the CDR3. Here the CDR3 DNA reads TGTGCCAGCAGCGCTCCTCTACTAGGGGAAGAGACCCAGTACTTC. This sequence encodes CASSAPLLGEETQYF. Full variable domain (remainder filled in from reference TRBV7-9 and TRBJ2-5): DTGVSQNPRHKITKRGQNVTFRCDPISEHNRLYWYRQTLGQGPEFLTYFQNEAQLEKSRLLSDRFSAERPKGSFSTLEIQRTEQGDSAMYLCASSAPLLGEETQYFGPGTRLLVL.

This clone was observed many times. The chain joins TRBV7-9 to TRBJ2-3, with unresolved D. V was pared by 5 bases and J by 10 bases, with 16 bases between. Per the germline V gene, CDR1 is SEHNR and CDR2 is FQNEAQ (reference sequence). The CDR3 has 13 residues. CDR3 region: CASSHARLVAQYF. For the CDR3, the DNA is TGTGCCAGCAGCCACGCTCGGCTAGTGGCGCAGTATTTT.

The V gene is TRBV5-1, the J gene TRBJ1-3; TRBD1 might be the D (5 bases). Between the trimmed V and J ends, which lost 5 bases and 0 bases, there was a span of 12 bases. Germline values: CDR1 SGHRS, CDR2 YFSETQ. There are 15 residues in the CDR3. The chain's CDR3 is CASSPWGDSGNTIYF. Here the CDR3 DNA reads TGCGCCAGCAGTCCGTGGGGGGACTCTGGAAACACCATATATTTT.

The DNA for the CDR3 is TGTGCCAGCAGTGCAGAGCTGCGGATCGAGCAGTACTTC. Amino acids: CASSAELRIEQYF. The J gene is TRBJ2-7, the V gene TRBV2; D is uncertain. CDR3 length equals 13 residues. The V end lost 4 bases, the J end lost 6 bases, and 13 bases lay between the germline ends. Germline loops: CDR1 SNHLY, CDR2 FYNNEI.

This clone has a single count. This chain connects TRBV28 to TRBJ1-1; 10 bases map to TRBD1. Trimming took 10 bases from V and 11 from J; bases not matched to a gene: 16. The germline CDR1 and CDR2 sequences are MDHEN and SYDVKM. This CDR3 comprises 14 residues. The CDR3 spells CATHRQGALSGAFF. The CDR3 DNA sequence: TGTGCCACCCATCGACAGGGGGCGCTCAGTGGGGCTTTCTTT.

The rearrangement joins TRBV14 to TRBJ1-1, with D uncertain. The CDR3 totals 13 residues. Germline CDR1 is SGHDN and CDR2 is FVKESK. V gave up 2 bases and J gave up 8 bases, with 12 bases separating them. The CDR3 loop is CASSQRRESEAFF. As DNA, the CDR3 is TGTGCCAGCAGCCAACGACGGGAGTCAGAAGCTTTCTTT.

CDR3 nucleotides: TGTGCCAGCAATCCGGACAGGGGGAGAGATACGCAGTATTTT. Translating gives CASNPDRGRDTQYF. The chain joins TRBV2 to TRBJ2-3; 10 positions agree with TRBD1. Trimming at V came to 7 bases and at J to 5 bases, leaving 6 bases not matched to a gene. The CDR3 sequence is 14 residues long. In germline, CDR1 is SNHLY, CDR2 FYNNEI.

CDR3 amino acids: CASSLGPGTGGINEQFF. The DNA for the CDR3 is TGCGCCAGCAGCTTGGGACCCGGGACAGGGGGCATAAATGAGCAGTTCTTC. The V call is TRBV5-1, the J call TRBJ2-1; 12 positions match TRBD1. Germline assignment: CDR1 SGHRS and CDR2 YFSETQ. CDR3 size: 17 residues. After removal of 0 bases from V and 7 bases from J, the junction contained 8 bases not matched to a gene.

This clone was counted a few times. The same CDR3 is also encoded by other DNA sequences in this sample. The chain has TRBV11-3 and TRBJ2-1, with D uncertain. Germline-derived CDR1 and CDR2 are SGHNT and YENEEA. The germline V and J ends were trimmed by 0 bases and 10 bases, with 7 bases remaining between them. The length of the CDR3 is 12 residues. CDR3 residues: CASSLDLGEQFF. Here the CDR3 DNA reads TGTGCCAGCAGCTTAGATCTAGGGGAGCAGTTCTTC.

CDR3 sequence (DNA): TGTGCCAGCAGCCGTCTAGCGGGAGTCACCGGGGAGCTGTTTTTT. Translating it yields CASSRLAGVTGELFF. The chain joins TRBV11-3 to TRBJ2-2, with 10 positions matching TRBD2. The V gene end was trimmed by 5 bases and the J gene end by 4 bases; junction bases not matched to a gene: 4. Germline-derived CDR1 and CDR2 are SGHNT and YENEEA. The CDR3 has 15 residues.

This clone was picked up one time. The V and J genes are TRBV10-1 and TRBJ2-5, with D tentatively TRBD1 (5 bases). Trimming removed 5 bases at V and 4 bases at J, with 14 bases between. CDR1 is WNHNN and CDR2 is SYGVQD in the germline V gene (reference sequence). The CDR3 length is 14 residues. The CDR3: CASSTNRRGETQYF. The CDR3 coding sequence is TGCGCCAGCAGTACGAACAGGCGTGGAGAGACCCAGTACTTC.

V and J are TRBV9 and TRBJ1-1, with unresolved D. The V and J ends lost 3 bases and 1 base respectively, with 13 bases between them. Germline CDR1 SGDLS, CDR2 YYNGEE. CDR3 size: 15 residues. CDR3 DNA sequence: TGTGCCAGCAGCGGACCGGGGTTGGGGAACACTGAAGCTTTCTTT. Translated, it gives CASSGPGLGNTEAFF.